One sample yielded the 18 T cell receptor beta chains listed below, sequenced in a study of T cells expressing NK-cell markers. TCRdb derives one entry per CDR3 protein from the 5' RACE reads, leaving out DNA. The listing contains about 7,200 distinct CDR3 sequences. Sequencing was done on a sample of blood T cells: a sorted CD56 or NKG2C T cell subset, CD4+ or CD8+ T cells, or bulk PBMC T cells (not recorded which). These receptors were collected from a man aged 18-70 years in good health.

V gene TRBV20-1 combines with J gene TRBJ2-7; no DNA is available, so the TRBD1 call from TCRdb remains unchecked. The germline CDR1 and CDR2 sequences are DFQATT and SNEGSKA (reference sequence). The length of the CDR3 is 15 residues. This CDR3 is CSARAIAPGIYEQYF.

This chain links TRBV12-3 or TRBV12-4 with TRBJ2-1; TCRdb indicates TRBD2, and absent DNA this call remains unverified. This CDR3 spans 20 amino acids. The CDR3 sequence: CASSPGLAGGPGSSYNEQFF.

The chain has TRBV20-1 and TRBJ2-1; TCRdb's D gene call, TRBD2, goes unchecked for lack of DNA. This CDR3 is 15 amino acids long. Germline values: CDR1 DFQATT, CDR2 SNEGSKA (reference sequence). CDR3 amino acids: CSARDLAGDYNEQFF.

The chain carries TRBV7-2 and TRBJ1-3. Germline V gives CDR1 SGHTA, CDR2 FQGNSA. This CDR3 region has 13 residues. The CDR3 loop reads CASSLPRRNTIYF. The whole variable domain, filled in from reference TRBV7-2 and TRBJ1-3, reads GAGVSQSPSNKVTEKGKDVELRCDPISGHTALYWYRQSLGQGLEFLIYFQGNSAPDKSGLPSDRFSAERTGGSVSTLTIQRTQQEDSAVYLCASSLPRRNTIYFGEGSWLTVV.

The chain uses TRBV4-1 and TRBJ2-7; as DNA is missing, the TRBD1 call by TCRdb cannot be tested. Germline assignment: CDR1 MGHRA and CDR2 YSYEKL. CDR3 length equals 14 residues. The CDR3 protein is CASSQGWGQDEQYF.

J is TRBJ2-1 and V is TRBV4-1. This CDR3 has 14 residues. The germline V gene has CDR1 MGHRA and CDR2 YSYEKL. The CDR3 reads CASSQVDRDNEQFF.

This chain joins TRBV6-5 and TRBJ1-2; there is no DNA to check the TCRdb D call of TRBD1. CDR3 length: 15 amino acids. The germline V gene encodes CDR1 MNHEY and CDR2 SVGAGI. CDR3 residues: CASSYSMSWGYGYTF.

The J gene is TRBJ2-4, the V gene TRBV12-3 or TRBV12-4. CDR3 length equals 15 residues. CDR3 in amino acids: CASSLTGVAKNIQYF.

The genes are TRBV6-4 and TRBJ2-1; TCRdb selects TRBD1, and the lack of DNA leaves this call unchecked. CDR1 is MRHNA, CDR2 SNTAGT, per germline. CDR3 size: 15 residues. This chain's CDR3 is CASSSSVDRLSEQFF.

This chain uses TRBV29-1 with TRBJ2-7; TCRdb's assignment of TRBD1 cannot be checked, as there is no DNA. The germline V gene has CDR1 SQVTM and CDR2 ANQGSEA. This CDR3 is built from 14 residues. CDR3 amino acids: CSVDRRGFTYEQYF.

The chain joins TRBV6-5 to TRBJ2-1; absent DNA, TCRdb's TRBD2 call cannot be checked. CDR1 MNHEY and CDR2 SVGAGI come from the germline V gene. The CDR3 sequence is 17 residues long. CDR3 sequence: CASSYSGGKSVYNEQFF.

The rearrangement joins TRBV6-1 to TRBJ2-1; TCRdb picks TRBD2, but there is no DNA to check that call. CDR1 is MNHNS, CDR2 SASEGT, per germline. This CDR3 has 15 amino acids. CDR3 region: CASSEIVGSGNEQFF.

The J gene is TRBJ2-3, the V gene TRBV7-2; TCRdb's D call, TRBD1, is unchecked because there is no DNA. Germline CDR1 reads SGHTA; CDR2 reads FQGNSA. The CDR3 consists of 14 residues. This chain's CDR3 is CASSLSGGAGTQYF.

This chain links TRBV7-2 with TRBJ2-7. This CDR3 spans 14 amino acids. CDR1 SGHTA and CDR2 FQGNSA come from the germline V gene. CDR3: CASSADRDSYEQYF.

V and J are TRBV10-3 and TRBJ2-7; with no DNA, the TCRdb D assignment of TRBD1 cannot be verified. This CDR3 region has 13 residues. Germline CDR1 and CDR2: ENHRY and SYGVKD. The CDR3 is CAISEMGGNEQYF.

The chain recombines TRBV6-1 with TRBJ2-6. CDR1 is MNHNS and CDR2 is SASEGT in the germline V gene. The CDR3 contains 14 residues. The CDR3 here is CASSTLAGANVLTF.

This clonotype is identified as large from frequency. The chain joins TRBV27 to TRBJ1-5; the D gene TCRdb calls, TRBD1, cannot be checked with no DNA. Looked up from germline, CDR1 is MNHEY and CDR2 is SMNVEV (reference sequence). CDR3 size: 14 residues. The CDR3 reads CASSFASGLQPQHF.

The J gene is TRBJ1-3, the V gene TRBV5-1. Germline-derived CDR1 and CDR2 are SGHRS and YFSETQ. This CDR3 comprises 13 residues. CDR3 protein: CASSFGPGNTIYF.